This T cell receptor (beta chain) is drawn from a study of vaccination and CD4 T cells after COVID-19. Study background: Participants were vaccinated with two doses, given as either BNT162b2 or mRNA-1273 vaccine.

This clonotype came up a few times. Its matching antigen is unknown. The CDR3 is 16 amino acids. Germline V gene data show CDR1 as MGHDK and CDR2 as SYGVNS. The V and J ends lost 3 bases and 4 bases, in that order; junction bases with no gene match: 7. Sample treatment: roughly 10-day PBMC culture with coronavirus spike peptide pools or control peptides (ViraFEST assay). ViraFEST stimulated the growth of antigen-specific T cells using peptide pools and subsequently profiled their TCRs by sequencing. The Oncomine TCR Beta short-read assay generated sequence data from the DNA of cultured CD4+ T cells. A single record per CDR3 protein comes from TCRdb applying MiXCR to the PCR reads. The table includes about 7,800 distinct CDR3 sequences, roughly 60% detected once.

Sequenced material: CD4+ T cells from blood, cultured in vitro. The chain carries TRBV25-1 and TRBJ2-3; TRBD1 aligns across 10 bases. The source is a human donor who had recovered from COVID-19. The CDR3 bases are TGTGCCAGCAGTGATCGGGGGGGACAGGGGCCAGATACGCAGTATTTT. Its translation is CASSDRGGQGPDTQYF.